The T cell receptor (beta chain) described here comes from a study of blood T cell repertoires in COVID-19. Study-level background: Sources were T cells, B-cell-depleted T cells, or PBMCs; the material itself was cDNA or gDNA.

The protocol was immunoSEQ multiplex PCR, while the TCRdb copy is restricted to in-frame clones and leaves out a portion. The sample has 300,000 or so clones; 87% are singletons. Recruitment covered under 25 US areas and drew participants whose ages spanned roughly 18 to 95 years. Which cohort a participant joined came from the clinical history participants gave. Recovery among Cohort 3 donors was established by two negative PCRs, clearance, or symptom resolution. The germline gives CDR1 ENHRY, CDR2 SYGVKD. With 4 bases removed from V and 4 bases from J, the gap between germline ends came to 11 bases. The CDR3 is made up of 13 amino acids.

Sequencing used PBMCs or T cells enriched from blood (not recorded which). The chain combines TRBV10-3 with TRBJ2-7; D may be TRBD2 (6 bases). This TCR was sampled from a woman younger than 45 who had recovered from COVID-19. The CDR3 sequence is CAISGDREYEQYF. The DNA of the CDR3 is TGTGCCATCAGTGGAGATCGGGAGTACGAGCAGTACTTC.